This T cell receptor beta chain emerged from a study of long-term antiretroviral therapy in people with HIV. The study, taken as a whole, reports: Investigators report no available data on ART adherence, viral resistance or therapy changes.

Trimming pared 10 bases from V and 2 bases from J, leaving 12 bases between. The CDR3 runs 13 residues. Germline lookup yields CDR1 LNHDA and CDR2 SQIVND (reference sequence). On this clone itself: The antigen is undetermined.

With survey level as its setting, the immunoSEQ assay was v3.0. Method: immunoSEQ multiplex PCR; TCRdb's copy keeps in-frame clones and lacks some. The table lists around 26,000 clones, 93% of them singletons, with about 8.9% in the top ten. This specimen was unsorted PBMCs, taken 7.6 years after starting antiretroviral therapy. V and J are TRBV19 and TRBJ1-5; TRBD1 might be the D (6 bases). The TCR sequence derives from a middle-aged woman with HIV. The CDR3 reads CATQEGGNQPQHF. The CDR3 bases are TGTGCCACCCAGGAGGGGGGCAATCAGCCCCAGCATTTT.